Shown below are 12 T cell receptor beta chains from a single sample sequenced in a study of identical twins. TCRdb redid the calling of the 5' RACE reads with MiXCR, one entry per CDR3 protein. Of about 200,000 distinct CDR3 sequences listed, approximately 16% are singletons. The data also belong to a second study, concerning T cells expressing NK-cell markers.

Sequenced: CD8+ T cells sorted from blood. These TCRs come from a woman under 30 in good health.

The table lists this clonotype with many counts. DNA of the CDR3: TGTGCCATCAAACAGGGGACCTACGAGCAGTACTTC. Its protein product is CAIKQGTYEQYF. This chain joins TRBV24-1 and TRBJ2-7; the match to TRBD1 covers 7 bases. Germline V gene sequence: CDR1 KGHDR, CDR2 SFDVKD. J lost 2 bases, V lost 11 bases, and 5 bases had no gene match. This CDR3 is 12 amino acids long.

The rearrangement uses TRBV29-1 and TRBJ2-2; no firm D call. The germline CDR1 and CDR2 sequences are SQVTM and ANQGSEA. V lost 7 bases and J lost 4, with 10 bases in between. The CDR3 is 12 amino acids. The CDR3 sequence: CSAAFPTGELFF. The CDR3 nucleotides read TGCAGCGCAGCTTTTCCCACCGGGGAGCTGTTTTTT.

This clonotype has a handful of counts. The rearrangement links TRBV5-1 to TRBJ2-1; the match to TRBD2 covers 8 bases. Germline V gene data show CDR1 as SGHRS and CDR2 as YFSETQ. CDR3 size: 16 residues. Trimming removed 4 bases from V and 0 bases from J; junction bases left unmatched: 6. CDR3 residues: CASSAPGGVSYNEQFF. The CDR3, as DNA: TGCGCCAGCAGCGCCCCGGGGGGGGTCTCCTACAATGAGCAGTTCTTC.

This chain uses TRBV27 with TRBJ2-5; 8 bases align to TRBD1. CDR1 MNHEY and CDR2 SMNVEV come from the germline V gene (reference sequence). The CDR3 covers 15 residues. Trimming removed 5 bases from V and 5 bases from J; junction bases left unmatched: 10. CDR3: CASSGQGDSWETQYF. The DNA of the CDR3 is TGTGCCAGCAGTGGACAGGGAGATTCGTGGGAGACCCAGTACTTC.

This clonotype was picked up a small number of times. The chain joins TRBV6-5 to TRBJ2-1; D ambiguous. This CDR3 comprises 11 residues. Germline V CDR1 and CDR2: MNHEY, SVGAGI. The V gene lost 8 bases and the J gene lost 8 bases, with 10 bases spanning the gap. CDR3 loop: CASSTGDEQFF. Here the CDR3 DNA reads TGTGCCAGCTCTACTGGGGATGAGCAGTTCTTC.

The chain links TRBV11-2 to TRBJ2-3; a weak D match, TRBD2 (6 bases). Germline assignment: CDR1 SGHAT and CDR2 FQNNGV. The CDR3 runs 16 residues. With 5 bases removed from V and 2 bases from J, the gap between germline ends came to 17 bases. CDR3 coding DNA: TGTGCCAGCAGCGCCAGTCAAGGAGGGATCACAGATACGCAGTATTTT. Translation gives CASSASQGGITDTQYF. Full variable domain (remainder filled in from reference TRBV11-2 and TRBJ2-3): EAGVAQSPRYKIIEKRQSVAFWCNPISGHATLYWYQQILGQGPKLLIQFQNNGVVDDSQLPKDRFSAERLKGVDSTLKIQPAKLEDSAVYLCASSASQGGITDTQYFGPGTRLTVL.

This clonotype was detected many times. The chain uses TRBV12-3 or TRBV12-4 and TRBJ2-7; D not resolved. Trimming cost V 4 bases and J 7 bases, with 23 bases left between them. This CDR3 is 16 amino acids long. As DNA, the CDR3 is TGTGCCAGCAGTTCTATCTCCCCTGAACCTTTAGGAGAGCAGTACTTC. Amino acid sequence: CASSSISPEPLGEQYF.

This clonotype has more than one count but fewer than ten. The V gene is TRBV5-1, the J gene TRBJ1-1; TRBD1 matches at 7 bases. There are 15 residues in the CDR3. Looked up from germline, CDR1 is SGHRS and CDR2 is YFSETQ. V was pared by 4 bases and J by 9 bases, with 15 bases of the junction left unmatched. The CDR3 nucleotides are TGCGCCAGCAGCCGCTCGACAGGGAGACGTAAAAAAGCTTTCTTT. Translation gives CASSRSTGRRKKAFF.

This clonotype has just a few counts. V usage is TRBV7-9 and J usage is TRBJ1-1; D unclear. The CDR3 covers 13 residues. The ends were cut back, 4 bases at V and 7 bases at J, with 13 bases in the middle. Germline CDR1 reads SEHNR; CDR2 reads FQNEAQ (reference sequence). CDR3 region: CASSSTQAYEAFF. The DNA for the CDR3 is TGTGCCAGCAGCTCGACCCAGGCGTATGAAGCTTTCTTT.

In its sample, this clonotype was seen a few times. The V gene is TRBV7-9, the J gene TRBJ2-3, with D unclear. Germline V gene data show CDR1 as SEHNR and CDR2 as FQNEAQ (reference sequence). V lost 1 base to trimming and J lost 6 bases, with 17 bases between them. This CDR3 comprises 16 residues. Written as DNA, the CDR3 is TGTGCCAGCAGCTTAGTGGGCGGACCATCAAGGGATACGCAGTATTTT. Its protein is CASSLVGGPSRDTQYF.

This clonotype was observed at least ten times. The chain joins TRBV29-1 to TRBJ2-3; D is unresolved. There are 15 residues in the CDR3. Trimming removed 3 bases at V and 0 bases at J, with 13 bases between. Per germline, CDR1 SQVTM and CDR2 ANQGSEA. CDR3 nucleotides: TGCAGCGTTGATCGGATCTGGGTGAGCACAGATACGCAGTATTTT. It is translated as CSVDRIWVSTDTQYF.

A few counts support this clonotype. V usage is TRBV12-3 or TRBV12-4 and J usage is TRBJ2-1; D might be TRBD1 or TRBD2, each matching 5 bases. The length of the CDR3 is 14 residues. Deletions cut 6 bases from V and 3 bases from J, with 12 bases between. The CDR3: CASRGPPNYNEQFF. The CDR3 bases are TGTGCCAGCAGGGGACCGCCGAACTACAATGAGCAGTTCTTC.